The T cell receptor (beta chain) under discussion was sequenced for a study of T-cell memory formation after mild COVID-19. In this sample, this clonotype turned up a few times. The antigen is unknown. The CDR3 spans 13 residues. The V gene's germline CDR1 is SQVTM and CDR2 ANQGSEA. Trimming pared 6 bases from V and 0 bases from J, leaving 11 bases between. Regarding the study as a whole: Shrinking CD4+ clones were chiefly CM and EM; CD8+ ones were chiefly EMRA.

TCRdb used MiXCR to reprocess the 5' RACE reads, holding one entry per CDR3 protein. The repertoire holds 110,000 to 150,000 distinct CDR3 sequences, with approximately 26% as singletons. This clonotype was obtained from an adult woman who had mild COVID-19 (a few samples of this study predate the infection). Cell type and time point are not known. Sequencing was carried out using PBMCs or a T cell subset sorted from them (not recorded which). The V and J genes are TRBV29-1 and TRBJ1-1; a possible D gene is TRBD1 (5 bases). In DNA form, the CDR3 reads TGCAGCGTCGCCGGGACGGTGAACACTGAAGCTTTCTTT. It specifies CSVAGTVNTEAFF.